The rows below give T cell receptor beta chains drawn from one sample of a study of T-cell reconstitution after alpha-beta-depleted transplantation in children. MiXCR, applied by TCRdb to the PCR reads, yields one record per CDR3 protein. The sample holds approximately 150,000 distinct CDR3 sequences, 8.5% to 10% seen once. Specimen: PBMCs, mostly from graft donor cells, collected 180 days after TCRalphabeta/CD19-depleted stem cell transplant. Receptors originate from a female patient aged 2-9 years who had a stem cell transplant for congenital amegakaryocytic thrombocytopenia, so the T cells may come from the graft donor. CDR3s leave out the opening cysteine and the closing phenylalanine or tryptophan. The order of the fields is D gene, J gene, clone size, V gene, CDR3 protein. The D gene is left open where the match is weak. Clone size is not always given. Where it is, it says once, few, many or a class for expanded clones.

TRBD1 | TRBJ1-1 | many | TRBV20-1 | SARMTGQGRTEAF
- | TRBJ2-5 | few | TRBV5-1 | ASSPSGEETQY
TRBD2 | TRBJ2-3 | many | TRBV29-1 | SVDEREGIDTQY
- | TRBJ1-2 | many | TRBV5-6 | ASSLGARGYT
- | TRBJ2-2 | - | TRBV3-1 | ASSDTPRTGELF
- | TRBJ2-1 | few | TRBV15 | ATSRERDYNEQF
- | TRBJ1-1 | many | TRBV20-1 | SAGGAEFTEAF
- | TRBJ2-2 | many | TRBV6-1 | ASSSGTGELF
TRBD1 | TRBJ1-2 | - | TRBV20-1 | SASGDRGSGSNYGYT
- | TRBJ2-7 | - | TRBV20-1 | SAPQTGLWGGQY
- | TRBJ2-7 | many | TRBV4-2 | ASSREEGSGTEQY
- | TRBJ2-1 | - | TRBV6-1 | ASSVDSFRISF
- | TRBJ2-5 | many | TRBV5-1 | ASSLAGPPVETQY
- | TRBJ2-3 | - | TRBV6-4 | ASSDKAWGGDTQY
- | TRBJ1-5 | - | TRBV6-2/TRBV6-3 | ASSYATNQPQH
- | TRBJ2-2 | many | TRBV12-3/TRBV12-4 | ASAVETANTGELF
- | TRBJ2-4 | many | TRBV5-4 | ASSLDAYKNIQY
TRBD1 | TRBJ1-4 | many | TRBV5-1 | ASSSQGAMNEKLF
TRBD2 | TRBJ2-5 | many | TRBV25-1 | ASSYSGRMDETQY
TRBD1 | TRBJ2-2 | many | TRBV20-1 | SAKTTGGTGELF
TRBD1 | TRBJ2-2 | - | TRBV7-2 | ASSPRQGTGELF
TRBD1 | TRBJ1-2 | many | TRBV5-1 | ASSWTGGTSYGYT
TRBD2 | TRBJ2-7 | - | TRBV12-3/TRBV12-4 | ASSLAGEGEQY
- | TRBJ2-1 | many | TRBV2 | ASKAANEQF
TRBD1 | TRBJ1-5 | many | TRBV7-2 | ASSRSTGYQPQH
TRBD1 | TRBJ1-6 | - | TRBV30 | AWSVYRGDSPLH
- | TRBJ2-4 | many | TRBV12-3/TRBV12-4 | ASSLVGGKNIQY
- | TRBJ2-1 | many | TRBV29-1 | SASSGHYSYNEQF
TRBD2 | TRBJ2-1 | - | TRBV7-3 | ASSSGLAGTQEQF
- | TRBJ2-3 | - | TRBV20-1 | SATDGTFAGATQY
TRBD1 | TRBJ2-1 | many | TRBV20-1 | SARGQGEGNEQF
- | TRBJ2-1 | many | TRBV7-2 | ASSSRGGPDEQF
- | TRBJ2-5 | many | TRBV5-1 | ASSLTEVRETQY
- | TRBJ2-7 | many | TRBV4-1 | ASNSPGVTYEQY
- | TRBJ2-7 | many | TRBV28 | ATDEGKDEQY
TRBD1 | TRBJ2-2 | many | TRBV12-3/TRBV12-4 | ASRSGGNTGELF
- | TRBJ1-1 | many | TRBV5-1 | ASSLGGVRNTEAF
- | TRBJ1-5 | few | TRBV3-1 | ASRLPGPPLGNQPQH
- | TRBJ1-4 | many | TRBV5-1 | ASSLSPGKVEKLF
- | TRBJ2-1 | many | TRBV11-2 | ASSPGTYAYNEQF
- | TRBJ2-1 | - | TRBV20-1 | SAATPGKNEQF
TRBD1 | TRBJ1-5 | many | TRBV20-1 | SAIQGSSNQPQH
- | TRBJ2-7 | many | TRBV7-2 | ASIPTPGNEQY